Listed below are T cell receptor beta chains from one sample, sequenced in a study of T cells after yellow fever vaccination. TCRdb passed the 5' RACE reads through MiXCR, listing each CDR3 protein once. The table shows about 320,000 distinct CDR3 sequences, with 3.5% to 4.5% occurring only once. Here the sequenced sample was PBMCs, taken 15 days after the yellow fever booster vaccination. The origin of the receptors is a man between 18 and 35 years old who received the YFV17D yellow fever vaccine. The CDR3 runs from the conserved cysteine through the conserved F or W.

>TRBV12-3/TRBV12-4|TRBJ1-1
CASTPGTAEAFF
>TRBV12-3/TRBV12-4|TRBJ1-1
CASRSDRGLNTEAFF
>TRBV7-2|TRBJ2-3
CASSPIGLAGAREQYF
>TRBV12-3/TRBV12-4|TRBJ1-2
CASSGWQVYGYTF
>TRBV11-2|TRBJ2-3
CASSSLGGAGDTQYF
>TRBV6-6|TRBJ1-2
CASSGQGWGYTF
>TRBV6-2/TRBV6-3|TRBJ2-1
CASSWATMASYNEQFF
>TRBV7-2|TRBJ1-2
CASSPAGTGKRYGYTF
>TRBV20-1|TRBJ2-1
CSAPGPPRAAGEQFF
>TRBV20-1|TRBJ2-3
CSARPRDRGITDTQYF
>TRBV7-6|TRBJ1-6
CASSLRRGGNSPLHF
>TRBV6-5|TRBJ2-7
CASSYGPTYEQYF
>TRBV6-2/TRBV6-3|TRBJ2-3
CASSYGGFSVPGTQYF
>TRBV6-5|TRBJ1-2
CASKVSGRGRNGYTF
>TRBV7-9|TRBJ1-1
CASSLQGALNTEAFF
>TRBV4-1|TRBJ2-2
CASRFGGELFF
>TRBV7-2|TRBJ2-2
CASSLPNTGELFF
>TRBV5-1|TRBJ2-1
CASSLDRDSRAFYNEQFF
>TRBV5-6|TRBJ2-6
CASSRGVPHSGANVLTF
>TRBV7-9|TRBJ2-6
CASSLDPGANVLTF
>TRBV6-2/TRBV6-3|TRBJ2-1
CASTVAGVASSYNEQFF
>TRBV20-1|TRBJ1-1
CSAPGTSTEAFF
>TRBV2|TRBJ2-5
CASSDLVGYGTQYF
>TRBV4-1|TRBJ1-6
CASSQAPGEGNSPLHF
>TRBV7-6|TRBJ2-1
CASSLERSSYNEQFF
>TRBV7-8|TRBJ2-1
CASSSTQDFGVF
>TRBV5-1|TRBJ1-6
CASSLAEGSPLHF
>TRBV4-1|TRBJ1-1
CASSQDWDTGDGDTEAFF
>TRBV9|TRBJ2-2
CASSPHWGNTGELFF
>TRBV30|TRBJ2-4
CAWSTHHPGPQYF
>TRBV24-1|TRBJ2-1
CATSDRGTASSGVLYNEQFF
>TRBV20-1|TRBJ2-7
CSASPGQSSYEQYF
>TRBV30|TRBJ1-1
CAWRLGENTEAFF
>TRBV11-3|TRBJ2-1
CASSLGALAGSFEQFF
>TRBV12-3/TRBV12-4|TRBJ2-4
CASRKQGAVNIQYF
>TRBV7-8|TRBJ2-2
CASSRGTGRMELFF
>TRBV9|TRBJ2-3
CASSSPDGSDTDTQYF
>TRBV27|TRBJ1-2
CASNAGEDRHGGYTF
>TRBV20-1|TRBJ2-4
CSAVNRGTKNIQYF
>TRBV5-1|TRBJ1-1
CASSREGSTEAFF
>TRBV7-6|TRBJ1-5
CASSLDSQGYQPQHF
>TRBV6-5|TRBJ2-7
CASSFTGTGSYEQYF
>TRBV6-5|TRBJ1-1
CASSYSRAGAMNTEAFF
>TRBV4-3|TRBJ2-1
CASSQDRGPLDEQFF
>TRBV4-1|TRBJ1-1
CASSPVGFGSEAFF
>TRBV6-5|TRBJ1-5
CASSYGDSNQPQHF
>TRBV10-3|TRBJ1-3
CAINPAGGRNTIYF
>TRBV6-2/TRBV6-3|TRBJ1-1
CASRPDYSHMNTEAFF
>TRBV12-3/TRBV12-4|TRBJ1-5
CASSLGGQGTQPQHF